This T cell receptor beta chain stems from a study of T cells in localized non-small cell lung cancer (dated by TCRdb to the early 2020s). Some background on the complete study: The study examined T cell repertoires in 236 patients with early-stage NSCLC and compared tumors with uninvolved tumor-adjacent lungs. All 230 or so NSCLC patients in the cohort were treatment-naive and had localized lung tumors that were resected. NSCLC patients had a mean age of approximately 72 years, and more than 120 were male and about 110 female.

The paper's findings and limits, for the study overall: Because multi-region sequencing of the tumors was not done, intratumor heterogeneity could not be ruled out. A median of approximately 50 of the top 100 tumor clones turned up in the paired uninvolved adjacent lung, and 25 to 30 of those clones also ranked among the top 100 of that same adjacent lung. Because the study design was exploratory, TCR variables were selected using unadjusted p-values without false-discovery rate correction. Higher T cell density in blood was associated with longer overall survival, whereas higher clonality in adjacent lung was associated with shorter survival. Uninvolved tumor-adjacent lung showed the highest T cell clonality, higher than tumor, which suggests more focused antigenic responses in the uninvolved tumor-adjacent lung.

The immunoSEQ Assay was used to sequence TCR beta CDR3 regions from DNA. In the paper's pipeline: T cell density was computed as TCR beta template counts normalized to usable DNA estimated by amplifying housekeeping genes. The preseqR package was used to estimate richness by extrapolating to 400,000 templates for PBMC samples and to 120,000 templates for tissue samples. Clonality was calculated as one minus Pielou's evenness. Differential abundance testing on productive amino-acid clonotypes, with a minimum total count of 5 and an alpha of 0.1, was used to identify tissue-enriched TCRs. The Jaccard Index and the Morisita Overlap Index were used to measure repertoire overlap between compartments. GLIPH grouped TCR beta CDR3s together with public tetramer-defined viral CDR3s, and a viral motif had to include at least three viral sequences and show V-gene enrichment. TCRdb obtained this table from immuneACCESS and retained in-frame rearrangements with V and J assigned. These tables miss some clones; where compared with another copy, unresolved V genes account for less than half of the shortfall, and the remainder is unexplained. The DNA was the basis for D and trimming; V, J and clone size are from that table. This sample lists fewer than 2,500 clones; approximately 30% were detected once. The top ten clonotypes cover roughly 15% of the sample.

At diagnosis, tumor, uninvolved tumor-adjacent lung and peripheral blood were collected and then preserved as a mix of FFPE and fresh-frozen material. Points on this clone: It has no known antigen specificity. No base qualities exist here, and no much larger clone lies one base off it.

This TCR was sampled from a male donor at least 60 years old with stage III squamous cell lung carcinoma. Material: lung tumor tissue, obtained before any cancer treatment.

The DNA sequence is TGTGCCAGCACCGCTACGTACTCTGGAAACACCATATATTTT. This gives the protein CASTATYSGNTIYF. Recombination linked TRBV28 to TRBJ1-3; the D gene lacks a confident call. The CDR1 and CDR2 encoded by the germline V gene are MDHEN and SYDVKM. The CDR3 runs 14 residues from the cysteine to the phenylalanine. Only CDR3 DNA is held: 42 bases, read in frame from base 1. At the junction V is shortened by 7 bases and J by 0 bases, with 10 bases in between.